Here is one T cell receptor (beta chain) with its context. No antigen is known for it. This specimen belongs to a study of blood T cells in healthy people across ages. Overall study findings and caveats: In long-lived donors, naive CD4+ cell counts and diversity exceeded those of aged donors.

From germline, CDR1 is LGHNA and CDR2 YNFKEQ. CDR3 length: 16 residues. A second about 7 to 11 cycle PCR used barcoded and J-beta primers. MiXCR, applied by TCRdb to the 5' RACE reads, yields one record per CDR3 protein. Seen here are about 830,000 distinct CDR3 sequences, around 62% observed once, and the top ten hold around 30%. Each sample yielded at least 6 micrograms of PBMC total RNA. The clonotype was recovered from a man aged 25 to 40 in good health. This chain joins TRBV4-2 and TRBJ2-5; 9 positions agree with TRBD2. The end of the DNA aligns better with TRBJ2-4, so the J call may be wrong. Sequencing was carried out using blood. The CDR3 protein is CASSQVAGESKNIQYF. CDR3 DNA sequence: TGTGCCAGCAGCCAAGTAGCGGGGGAATCCAAAAACATTCAGTACTTC.